These 2 T cell receptor beta chains originate from one sample sequenced in a study of cytomegalovirus exposure and HLA in healthy donors. PCR used 60 Vbeta primers and 13 Jbeta primers. Here immunoSEQ multiplex PCR was the method, and the copy in TCRdb shows in-frame clones only, minus some. The sample contains some 100,000 clones, 75% to 85% of which appear only once. Input material: PBMCs. All receptors come from a male donor in good health and CMV-seropositive.

V gene TRBV19 combines with J gene TRBJ2-7, with D possibly being TRBD1 (6 bases). Germline V gene sequence: CDR1 LNHDA, CDR2 SQIVND (reference sequence). This CDR3 region has 14 residues. V was trimmed by 5 bases and J by 3 bases, leaving 14 bases between them. The CDR3 sequence: CASSPKLQGYEQYF. CDR3 bases: TGTGCCAGTAGTCCTAAACTACAGGGCTACGAGCAGTACTTC.

This clone has a single count. V is TRBV7-6 and J is TRBJ2-5; the match to TRBD2 covers 9 bases. The J segment lost 5 bases and the V segment lost 1 base, leaving 8 bases of the junction unmatched. The CDR3 spans 16 residues. Germline CDR1 SGHVS, CDR2 FNYEAQ. CDR3 sequence reads: CASSLENSGGSETQYF. CDR3 DNA: TGTGCCAGCAGCTTAGAGAATAGCGGGGGTTCGGAGACCCAGTACTTC. The variable domain in full, with the rest retrieved from reference TRBV7-6 and TRBJ2-5, is GAGVSQSPRYKVTKRGQDVALRCDPISGHVSLYWYRQALGQGPEFLTYFNYEAQQDKSGLPNDRFSAERPEGSISTLTIQRTEQRDSAMYRCASSLENSGGSETQYFGPGTRLLVL.